This paragraph covers one T cell receptor (beta chain) sequence. Germline CDR1 reads MNHNS; CDR2 reads SASEGT. This CDR3 has 14 amino acids. Trimming cost V 2 bases and J 3 bases, with 8 bases left between them. The source of the sample is a study of technical replicates of blood from several donors. Profiling relied on immunoSEQ multiplex PCR, and the TCRdb table lists in-frame clones only, not all of them. Of under 90,000 clones in the sample, 85% to 95% were seen once. The sample comprised T cells isolated from PBMCs. This sequence originates from a human donor in good health. The V and J genes are TRBV6-1 and TRBJ1-3; perhaps TRBD1 as D (5 bases). The DNA for the CDR3 is TGTGCCAGCAGTGAACGGGGGTTTGGAAACACCATATATTTT. Its protein product is CASSERGFGNTIYF.